Following are 25 T cell receptor beta chains from one sample sequenced in a study of cytomegalovirus exposure and HLA in healthy donors. 13 Jbeta primers and 60 Vbeta primers were used for the PCR. Profiled with immunoSEQ multiplex PCR; TCRdb holds only in-frame clones, not every one. The table records around 230,000 clones, over 75% of them present only once. Material for sequencing was PBMCs. These TCRs come from a boy aged 10-17 years in good health and CMV-seronegative.

This chain links TRBV19 with TRBJ1-1, with 7 bases fitting TRBD1. Germline assignment: CDR1 LNHDA and CDR2 SQIVND (reference sequence). The length of the CDR3 is 15 residues. The V and J ends lost 9 bases and 0 bases, in that order; junction bases with no gene match: 10. The DNA of the CDR3 is TGTGCCAGCCGAGACAGGGAGTTGTTGAACACTGAAGCTTTCTTT. It codes for CASRDRELLNTEAFF.

The V call is TRBV7-2, the J call TRBJ2-4; D is uncertain. This CDR3 is 13 amino acids long. The germline V and J ends were trimmed by 2 bases and 6 bases, with 8 bases remaining between them. Germline loops: CDR1 SGHTA, CDR2 FQGNSA. Written as DNA, the CDR3 is TGTGCCAGCAGCTTATTTCGTCCAAACATTCAGTACTTC. Encoded protein: CASSLFRPNIQYF.

The chain combines TRBV5-1 with TRBJ2-7, with TRBD1 identical over 8 bases. Germline CDR1 SGHRS, CDR2 YFSETQ. The CDR3 is made up of 15 amino acids. After removal of 4 bases from V and 0 bases from J, the junction contained 6 bases not matched to a gene. The CDR3: CASSLRTGSSYEQYF. The CDR3 DNA reads TGCGCCAGCAGCCTTAGGACAGGGAGCTCCTACGAGCAGTACTTC.

V and J are TRBV25-1 and TRBJ2-2; D unresolved. Trimming stripped 4 bases from V and 4 bases from J, with 7 bases between. The CDR3 is made up of 13 amino acids. Germline V gene sequence: CDR1 MGHDK, CDR2 SYGVNS. CDR3 loop: CASSVPSTGELFF. CDR3 DNA: TGTGCCAGCAGTGTCCCGAGCACCGGGGAGCTGTTTTTT.

This sequence joins TRBV5-1 and TRBJ2-5; 11 bases fit TRBD2. The end of the DNA is better explained by TRBJ2-7, so the J call may be wrong. Germline assignment: CDR1 SGHRS and CDR2 YFSETQ. The CDR3 contains 16 residues. For the CDR3, the DNA is TGCGCCAGCAGCTTGGAACTAGCGGGAGCTTCCGGCGAGCAGTACTTC. Protein sequence: CASSLELAGASGEQYF.

The chain combines TRBV19 with TRBJ1-1; D gene unclear. This CDR3 contains 13 residues. CDR1 and CDR2 from the germline V gene are LNHDA and SQIVND (reference sequence). The V end was cut by 7 bases, the J end by 0 bases, with 9 bases between. This CDR3 is CASNGRMNTEAFF. DNA of the CDR3: TGTGCCAGTAATGGGCGAATGAACACTGAAGCTTTCTTT.

CDR3 DNA: TGTGCCAGCAGCTCCTCGTGGCGGGAGGGGTACGAGCAGTACTTC. Translating it yields CASSSSWREGYEQYF. V usage is TRBV11-2 and J usage is TRBJ2-7; 9 nucleotides match TRBD2. This CDR3 contains 15 residues. V gave up 4 bases and J gave up 4 bases; unmatched junction bases: 8. Per germline, CDR1 SGHAT and CDR2 FQNNGV.

The chain links TRBV19 to TRBJ2-1, with D perhaps TRBD1 (5 bases). CDR3 size: 13 residues. Trimming removed 3 bases at V and 7 bases at J, with 10 bases between. CDR1 is LNHDA, CDR2 SQIVND, per germline (reference sequence). The CDR3 loop reads CASSMVQENEQFF. The CDR3 region has the DNA TGTGCCAGTAGTATGGTACAGGAGAATGAGCAGTTCTTC.

The rearrangement joins TRBV4-2 to TRBJ2-7; 9 bases line up with TRBD2. Germline V gives CDR1 LGHNA, CDR2 YNFKEQ. The V and J ends lost 0 bases and 2 bases, in that order; junction bases with no gene match: 5. There are 16 residues in the CDR3. CDR3 DNA sequence: TGTGCCAGCAGCCAAGAGTTGCTAGCGGGGACCTACGAGCAGTACTTC. As protein: CASSQELLAGTYEQYF.

In its sample, this clone was seen a few times. V is TRBV10-3 and J is TRBJ1-1; TRBD1 aligns across 7 bases. In germline, CDR1 is ENHRY, CDR2 SYGVKD. This CDR3 region has 15 residues. V lost 2 bases, J lost 4 bases, and 7 bases stayed unmatched. CDR3 nucleotides: TGTGCCATCAGTGAGCCACCAGACAGGGCCACTGAAGCTTTCTTT. This gives the protein CAISEPPDRATEAFF.

The chain uses TRBV13 and TRBJ2-2, with D uncertain. The CDR3 consists of 13 residues. Germline V CDR1 and CDR2: PRHDT, FYEKMQ (reference sequence). V dropped 7 bases and J dropped 4 bases, with 10 bases sitting between them. CDR3 DNA: TGTGCCAGCACCAACCCAGGCACCGGGGAGCTGTTTTTT. Its translation: CASTNPGTGELFF.

The V gene is TRBV4-1, the J gene TRBJ2-3, with TRBD1 identical over 7 bases. V trimming: 0 bases; J trimming: 9 bases; junction bases outside the gene matches: 6. CDR3 length: 14 amino acids. Per the germline V gene, CDR1 is MGHRA and CDR2 is YSYEKL. CDR3 region: CASSQEVGGETQYF. The CDR3 coding sequence is TGCGCCAGCAGCCAAGAAGTAGGGGGCGAGACGCAGTATTTT.

The rearrangement links TRBV7-6 to TRBJ2-2; 8 bases are a match to TRBD2. With V trimmed by 1 base and J by 2 bases, 3 bases remained unmatched. Looked up from germline, CDR1 is SGHVS and CDR2 is FNYEAQ. The CDR3 totals 16 residues. The CDR3 here is CASSLGTSGNTGELFF. DNA of the CDR3: TGTGCCAGCAGCTTAGGTACTAGCGGAAACACCGGGGAGCTGTTTTTT. Filled out from reference TRBV7-6 and TRBJ2-2, the complete variable domain reads GAGVSQSPRYKVTKRGQDVALRCDPISGHVSLYWYRQALGQGPEFLTYFNYEAQQDKSGLPNDRFSAERPEGSISTLTIQRTEQRDSAMYRCASSLGTSGNTGELFFGEGSRLTVL.

The chain joins TRBV5-1 to TRBJ2-2; TRBD2 matches 10 bases. There are 15 residues in the CDR3. V shed 4 bases and J 3 bases; nucleotides not matched to a gene: 3. Germline assignment: CDR1 SGHRS and CDR2 YFSETQ. CDR3 DNA sequence: TGCGCCAGCAGCCCAGCGGGAGGGGACACCGGGGAGCTGTTTTTT. It encodes CASSPAGGDTGELFF.

The genes are TRBV19 and TRBJ2-7, with 7 bases that match TRBD1. J gave up 3 bases and V 5 bases, and 7 bases lay outside the gene matches. In germline, CDR1 is LNHDA, CDR2 SQIVND (reference sequence). The CDR3 contains 14 residues. The CDR3 DNA reads TGTGCCAGTAGTTCCAAGACAGGGTTCTACGAGCAGTACTTC. It is translated as CASSSKTGFYEQYF.

The V and J genes are TRBV7-6 and TRBJ1-1; D remains unclear. Per the germline V gene, CDR1 is SGHVS and CDR2 is FNYEAQ. V lost 5 bases, J lost 8 bases, and 15 bases lay in between. The CDR3 consists of 13 residues. CDR3 coding DNA: TGTGCCAGCAGCCCCCTCGGGGTTACGGAAGCTTTCTTT. Its translation: CASSPLGVTEAFF.

This chain joins TRBV27 and TRBJ2-3; 8 bases agree with TRBD2. From germline, CDR1 is MNHEY and CDR2 SMNVEV (reference sequence). This CDR3 has 16 residues. V lost 6 bases, J lost 0 bases, and 8 bases stayed unmatched. CDR3: CASRRTTSVSTDTQYF. Here the CDR3 DNA reads TGTGCCAGCAGGAGGACGACTAGCGTTAGCACAGATACGCAGTATTTT.

This chain uses TRBV6-1 with TRBJ2-2; 8 bases map to TRBD2. From germline, CDR1 is MNHNS and CDR2 SASEGT. Trimming took 6 bases from V and 3 from J; bases not matched to a gene: 6. The CDR3 has 15 amino acids. Written as DNA, the CDR3 is TGTGCCAGCAGCCCCGGGCGGGGGGACACCGGGGAGCTGTTTTTT. It encodes CASSPGRGDTGELFF.

V usage is TRBV14 and J usage is TRBJ1-1; D call uncertain. The CDR3 has 15 amino acids. Trimming stripped 1 base from V and 4 bases from J, with 13 bases between. Germline V gene sequence: CDR1 SGHDN, CDR2 FVKESK. The CDR3 DNA follows: TGTGCCAGCAGCCAAGTTTTAGTACCGGGCACTGAAGCTTTCTTT. Amino acid sequence: CASSQVLVPGTEAFF. The whole variable domain, remainder taken from reference TRBV14 and TRBJ1-1, is EAGVTQFPSHSVIEKGQTVTLRCDPISGHDNLYWYRRVMGKEIKFLLHFVKESKQDESGMPNNRFLAERTGGTYSTLKVQPAELEDSGVYFCASSQVLVPGTEAFFGQGTRLTVV.

This sequence joins TRBV29-1 and TRBJ2-1, with D unclear. The CDR3 runs 13 residues. V was pared by 2 bases and J by 8 bases, with 13 bases between. Looked up from germline, CDR1 is SQVTM and CDR2 is ANQGSEA. CDR3 residues: CSVEPSRYHEQFF. In DNA, the CDR3 is TGCAGCGTTGAACCCTCCCGGTATCATGAGCAGTTCTTC.

The chain employs TRBV7-9 and TRBJ1-1; D is undetermined. Germline V gene data show CDR1 as SEHNR and CDR2 as FQNEAQ (reference sequence). This CDR3 has 13 residues. Trimming left V 5 bases short and J 1 base short, with 8 bases between. The CDR3 reads CASSHSENTEAFF. Written as DNA, the CDR3 is TGTGCCAGCAGCCACAGTGAGAACACTGAAGCTTTCTTT.

The genes are TRBV9 and TRBJ2-1; 13 bases line up with TRBD2. The V and J ends lost 3 bases and 8 bases, in that order; junction bases with no gene match: 20. CDR3 length equals 20 residues. Germline lookup yields CDR1 SGDLS and CDR2 YYNGEE. CDR3 coding DNA: TGTGCCAGCAGCGCTCGGGGACTAGCGGGGCAAAGGGGGCCGGGGGATGAGCAGTTCTTC. Amino acids: CASSARGLAGQRGPGDEQFF. The full variable domain, its missing parts supplied by reference TRBV9 and TRBJ2-1, is DSGVTQTPKHLITATGQRVTLRCSPRSGDLSVYWYQQSLDQGLQFLIQYYNGEERAKGNILERFSAQQFPDLHSELNLSSLELGDSALYFCASSARGLAGQRGPGDEQFFGPGTRLTVL.

Only one count was recorded for this clone. The chain combines TRBV5-7 with TRBJ2-5, with D tentatively TRBD2 (5 bases). TRBV5-7 is classed as an ORF, of uncertain function. V was trimmed by 3 bases and J by 11 bases, leaving 5 bases between them. The CDR3 is 9 amino acids. CDR3 sequence: CASSWEQYF. CDR3 DNA sequence: TGTGCCAGCAGCTGGGAGCAGTACTTC.

This chain links TRBV5-4 with TRBJ2-5; TRBD2 matches 8 bases. The J segment lost 11 bases and the V segment lost 0 bases, leaving 15 bases of the junction unmatched. In germline, CDR1 is SGHNT, CDR2 YYREEE (reference sequence). The CDR3 consists of 16 residues. The CDR3 protein is CASSLAPERERSEQYF. DNA of the CDR3: TGTGCCAGCAGCTTGGCCCCCGAGCGGGAGCGTAGTGAGCAGTACTTC.

This chain uses TRBV30 with TRBJ2-2; 9 bases align to TRBD1. The V gene's germline CDR1 is GTSNPN and CDR2 SVGIG (reference sequence). The CDR3 runs 14 residues. V shed 3 bases and J 6 bases; nucleotides not matched to a gene: 5. The CDR3: CAWRGTGLSGELFF. The CDR3 region has the DNA TGTGCCTGGAGGGGGACAGGGTTGTCCGGGGAGCTGTTTTTT.